This T cell receptor (beta chain) was observed in a study of T cell repertoires in cytomegalovirus infection. Study-wide context: The study used recently identified HLA-C-restricted and well-studied HLA-B-restricted CMV epitopes.

This clonotype turned up a few times. No antigen is known for it. TCRdb independently ran MiXCR on the reads; one entry per CDR3 protein. The sample holds 680,000 or so distinct CDR3 sequences, roughly 33% seen once. This CDR3 region has 18 residues. Trimming left V 1 base short and J 4 bases short, with 22 bases between. Germline V gene sequence: CDR1 SGHVS, CDR2 FQNEAQ. Whole-study findings and limits: Cumulative public TCR beta family frequency identified carriers of CMV plus the relevant HLA.

This receptor was obtained from a human donor in good health (CMV status not recorded). Some clones in this sample may be carry-over from other donors' samples. Sequencing was performed on cultured PBMCs, taken from culture after CMV antigen stimulation. J is TRBJ2-5 and V is TRBV7-8; the D gene is possibly TRBD2 (5 bases). CDR3 sequence (DNA): TGTGCCAGCAGCTTAGACCCCTCTTGGGAGAGGAACGGAGAGACCCAGTACTTC. Its protein is CASSLDPSWERNGETQYF.